This TCR beta chain was captured by sequencing in a study of blood T cells in healthy people across ages. There are 15 residues in the CDR3. Trimming removed 4 bases from V and 11 bases from J, with 21 bases in between. CDR1 is DFQATT, CDR2 SNEGSKA, per germline (reference sequence). This clonotype was seen many times. A sample-barcoded 5' primer and a J-beta primer mix were used in a second PCR of roughly 7 to 11 cycles. TCRdb re-analysed the 5' RACE reads in MiXCR, keeping a single row per CDR3 protein. This table has about 670,000 distinct CDR3 sequences, 40% to 65% appearing once. Material for sequencing was blood. This sequence originates from a woman over 75 in good health. This chain joins TRBV20-1 and TRBJ1-6; D unresolved. The CDR3 loop is CSATVNGQVEAPLHF. CDR3 DNA sequence: TGCAGTGCTACCGTGAATGGTCAAGTAGAGGCACCCCTCCACTTT.